This T cell receptor (beta chain) comes out of a study of T cells after posttransplantation cyclophosphamide. Study outcomes and limitations: Skin or GI-infiltrating T cells shared few TRB sequences with blood. Donor CD8+ memory clones often dominated recipient blood repertoires at later times.

About this clone: Its antigen is unidentified.

The table came from immunoSEQ multiplex PCR; TCRdb's copy has only in-frame clones and leaves some out. Among around 3,400 clones listed, nearly 97% were seen once. On the day of bone marrow donation, the related graft donor provided peripheral blood. With V trimmed by 2 bases and J by 5 bases, 8 bases remained unmatched. The V gene's germline CDR1 is MNHEY and CDR2 SMNVEV (reference sequence). The CDR3 is 16 amino acids. This TCR was recovered from a woman in her forties or fifties in good health and a related stem cell transplant donor. The sequencing sample was made of naive CD8+ T cells sorted from PBMCs. The chain employs TRBV27 and TRBJ1-4; TRBD1 agrees at 7 bases. CDR3 sequence (DNA): TGTGCCAGCAGTTTAAGACAGGGTCCAATAAATGAAAAACTGTTTTTT. It specifies CASSLRQGPINEKLFF.